The clone carrying this TCR beta chain occurred a few times. This record comes from a study of blood T cell repertoires in COVID-19. The wider study: Italy, Spain and the United States were the sources of the convalescent and acute COVID-19 samples. Sources were T cells, B-cell-depleted T cells, or PBMCs; the material itself was cDNA or gDNA.

This CDR3 comprises 16 residues. J lost 7 bases, V lost 1 base, and 11 bases had no gene match. The germline CDR1 and CDR2 sequences are SGHVS and FQNEAQ. In the authors' methods: Amplification of reference gene primers was used by the study to estimate nucleated cell counts. The protocol was immunoSEQ multiplex PCR, while the TCRdb copy is restricted to in-frame clones and leaves out a portion. From that table come the V and J calls and clone size; the DNA was used to work out D and trimming. The sample lists 120,000 to 150,000 clones; roughly 76% were seen once. The sequencing input was peripheral blood. V usage is TRBV7-8 and J usage is TRBJ2-5; 8 nucleotides line up with TRBD2. This TCR was sampled from a human donor with acute or convalescent COVID-19. The donor label of this sample is uncertain. The CDR3 region is CASSLGGGSGGGTQYF. CDR3 sequence (DNA): TGTGCCAGCAGCTTAGGAGGGGGGAGCGGGGGAGGGACCCAGTACTTC.